The sequence of this T cell receptor beta chain was determined in a study of Graves' ophthalmopathy and Graves' hyperthyroidism. Study findings and constraints: Sensitivity reached around 67% and specificity 72.22% when the model predicted ophthalmopathy progression.

Amplification targeted the TCR beta CDR3 regions, with RNA transcripts as the source material. Amplification began with first-round RT-PCR using HTBI primers, then second-round multiplex PCR was performed. Via MiXCR, TCRdb re-called the multiplex PCR reads, giving one row per CDR3 protein. The top ten hold 35% to 55% of the sample, which has 650,000 to 900,000 distinct CDR3 sequences, roughly two fifths seen once. The CDR3 is made up of 15 amino acids. CDR1 is KGHDR and CDR2 is SFDVKD in the germline V gene. This clonotype has more than one count but fewer than ten. As yet, its antigen is unknown. A junction boundary mismatches the germline segment, possibly from a read error.

The genes are TRBV24-1 and TRBJ1-5, with 9 bases aligning to TRBD1. The sequenced material came from peripheral blood. This TCR derives from an adult man with Graves' ophthalmopathy. In DNA form, the CDR3 reads TGTGCCAGCAGTTACCTTGGGACAGGGAATCAGCCCCAGCATTTT. Its protein product is CASSYLGTGNQPQHF.